This is a list of T cell receptor beta chains from one sample in a study of shared clonotypes between healthy human individuals. Libraries were prepared by immunoSEQ multiplex PCR; TCRdb keeps only in-frame clonotypes and omits some of them. The top ten clones hold 0.13% of a sample with more than 2 million clones, 95% of them seen once. Sample: naive CD4+ T cells sorted from blood. The receptors were gathered from a man aged 18 to 29 in good health. The CDR3 runs from the conserved cysteine through the conserved F or W. The D gene is left open where the match is weak. A clone size is listed for some rows: how often the clone was seen (once, few, many), or a class if it is expanded.

abundance: once
d_gene: NA
v_gene: TRBV7-2
j_gene: TRBJ1-1
len: 15
CDR3nt: TGTGCCAGCAGTCTAGAGTTCAGGGGCGGTACTGAAGCTTTCTTT
CDR3aa: CASSLEFRGGTEAFF

abundance: NA
d_gene: NA
v_gene: TRBV27
j_gene: TRBJ1-2
len: 14
CDR3nt: TGTGCCAGCAGTCCTAGTCGCGGCAACTATGGCTACACCTTC
CDR3aa: CASSPSRGNYGYTF

abundance: once
d_gene: TRBD1
v_gene: TRBV5-1
j_gene: TRBJ2-7
len: 15
CDR3nt: TGCGCCAGCAGCTTGATAACAGGGGGCGGATACGAGCAGTACTTC
CDR3aa: CASSLITGGGYEQYF

abundance: NA
d_gene: TRBD1
v_gene: TRBV28
j_gene: TRBJ2-7
len: 17
CDR3nt: TGTGCCAGCACCCCGGGACAGGGGGCTTTGAGGTTCTACGAGCAGTACTTC
CDR3aa: CASTPGQGALRFYEQYF

abundance: NA
d_gene: NA
v_gene: TRBV9
j_gene: TRBJ1-2
len: 18
CDR3nt: TGTGCCAGCAGCGCACGGTGGGAGACCACCGAACAAGTCTATGGCTACACCTTC
CDR3aa: CASSARWETTEQVYGYTF

abundance: NA
d_gene: NA
v_gene: TRBV2
j_gene: TRBJ1-4
len: 16
CDR3nt: TGTGCCAGCAGTGACTTACAGGGAAGTCTTAATGAAAAACTGTTTTTT
CDR3aa: CASSDLQGSLNEKLFF

abundance: NA
d_gene: NA
v_gene: TRBV20-1
j_gene: TRBJ1-1
len: 11
CDR3nt: TGCAGGGGAGAACCGGGCACTGAAGCTTTCTTT
CDR3aa: CRGEPGTEAFF

abundance: NA
d_gene: TRBD2
v_gene: TRBV2
j_gene: TRBJ2-1
len: 14
CDR3nt: TGTGCCAGCGGACTAGCGGGGGGTTACAATGAGCAGTTCTTC
CDR3aa: CASGLAGGYNEQFF

abundance: once
d_gene: NA
v_gene: TRBV30
j_gene: TRBJ1-6
len: 14
CDR3nt: TGTGCCTGGAGTCTGGGGGACTATAATTCACCCCTCCACTTT
CDR3aa: CAWSLGDYNSPLHF

abundance: NA
d_gene: TRBD2
v_gene: TRBV4-2
j_gene: TRBJ2-3
len: 17
CDR3nt: TGTGCCAGCAGCCAACGATCTAGCGGGACTAGCACAGATACGCAGTATTTT
CDR3aa: CASSQRSSGTSTDTQYF

abundance: NA
d_gene: NA
v_gene: TRBV7-9
j_gene: TRBJ1-1
len: 14
CDR3nt: TGTGCCACAACGATGGGGGCCCTGGACACTGAAGCTTTCTTT
CDR3aa: CATTMGALDTEAFF

abundance: NA
d_gene: NA
v_gene: TRBV7-2
j_gene: TRBJ1-2
len: 14
CDR3nt: TGTGCCAGCAGCGAGATGGGGAGTTCGTATGGCTACACCTTC
CDR3aa: CASSEMGSSYGYTF

abundance: NA
d_gene: TRBD1
v_gene: TRBV6-1
j_gene: TRBJ1-6
len: 15
CDR3nt: TGTGCCAGCAGTCCACGGACAGGGGATAATTCACCCCTCCACTTT
CDR3aa: CASSPRTGDNSPLHF

abundance: NA
d_gene: NA
v_gene: TRBV5-6
j_gene: TRBJ1-1
len: 15
CDR3nt: TGTGCCAGCAGCGAAGAGACAGGATTGAACACTGAAGCTTTCTTT
CDR3aa: CASSEETGLNTEAFF

abundance: once
d_gene: NA
v_gene: TRBV6-6
j_gene: TRBJ1-2
len: 16
CDR3nt: TGTGCCAGCAGTTACTCGATTTCACAGGGAGGCTATGGCTACACCTTC
CDR3aa: CASSYSISQGGYGYTF

abundance: once
d_gene: TRBD1
v_gene: TRBV7-9
j_gene: TRBJ1-2
len: 16
CDR3nt: TGTGCCAGCAGCCGACAGGGAACTATGGAGGGCTATGGCTACACCTTC
CDR3aa: CASSRQGTMEGYGYTF

abundance: NA
d_gene: NA
v_gene: TRBV30
j_gene: TRBJ1-2
len: 13
CDR3nt: TGTGCCTGGAACCCGGGAGCTAACTATGGCTACACCTTC
CDR3aa: CAWNPGANYGYTF

abundance: NA
d_gene: NA
v_gene: TRBV7-2
j_gene: TRBJ2-3
len: 15
CDR3nt: TGTGCCAGCAGCTTAGGGTTTGGAGCTACGGATACGCAGTATTTT
CDR3aa: CASSLGFGATDTQYF

abundance: NA
d_gene: NA
v_gene: TRBV6-5
j_gene: TRBJ2-5
len: 14
CDR3nt: TGTGCCAGCAGTTTGATTCCTAGTTTGGAGACCCAGTACTTC
CDR3aa: CASSLIPSLETQYF

abundance: NA
d_gene: NA
v_gene: TRBV5-1
j_gene: TRBJ2-3
len: 13
CDR3nt: TGCGCCAGCACCGCGACAGGCACAGATACGCAGTATTTT
CDR3aa: CASTATGTDTQYF

abundance: NA
d_gene: NA
v_gene: TRBV7-2
j_gene: TRBJ1-5
len: 17
CDR3nt: TGTGCCAGCAGCCCCGGCGGGGGGGCCCTAATCGGTCAGCCCCAGCATTTT
CDR3aa: CASSPGGGALIGQPQHF

abundance: once
d_gene: NA
v_gene: TRBV6-5
j_gene: TRBJ2-7
len: 12
CDR3nt: TGTGCCAGCAGTTCTCCCGGACACGAGCAGTACTTC
CDR3aa: CASSSPGHEQYF

abundance: NA
d_gene: NA
v_gene: TRBV5-1
j_gene: TRBJ1-2
len: 13
CDR3nt: TGCGCCAGCAGCTTGGACACAATCACAGGCTACACCTTC
CDR3aa: CASSLDTITGYTF

abundance: NA
d_gene: NA
v_gene: TRBV5-1
j_gene: TRBJ1-3
len: 16
CDR3nt: TGCGCCAGCAGCTTGGAGGGACCGCACTCTGGAAACACCATATATTTT
CDR3aa: CASSLEGPHSGNTIYF

abundance: NA
d_gene: TRBD1
v_gene: TRBV7-9
j_gene: TRBJ2-7
len: 16
CDR3nt: TGTGCCAGCAGCACCGGGACAGGGGCCCGCTCCTACGAGCAGTACTTC
CDR3aa: CASSTGTGARSYEQYF

abundance: NA
d_gene: TRBD2
v_gene: TRBV5-1
j_gene: TRBJ2-1
len: 15
CDR3nt: TGCGCCAGCAGATGGACTAGCCCCTCGGGCAATGAGCAGTTCTTC
CDR3aa: CASRWTSPSGNEQFF